This T cell receptor (beta chain) was retrieved from a study of blood T cells in healthy people across ages. Using a J-beta primer mix together with a sample-barcoded 5' primer, a second PCR was run for roughly 7 to 11 cycles. From the 5' RACE reads, TCRdb called clonotypes with MiXCR, one entry per CDR3 protein. The data show about 1.8 million distinct CDR3 sequences, around 50% seen once. This clonotype was picked up a small number of times. This TCR was recovered from a woman aged 35 to 49 in good health. Sequences were obtained from blood.

The CDR3 sequence: CASSLTGTIYGYTF. The DNA of the CDR3 is TGTGCCAGCAGCCTTACCGGGACTATCTATGGCTACACCTTC. The chain employs TRBV14 and TRBJ1-2, with D possibly matching TRBD1 (5 bases). Trimming left V 4 bases short and J 4 bases short, with 13 bases between. CDR3 length: 14 residues. Looked up from germline, CDR1 is SGHDN and CDR2 is FVKESK.